These T cell receptor beta chains were read from a single sample in a study of T cells in Graves' hyperthyroidism and ophthalmopathy. MiXCR was run by TCRdb on the multiplex PCR reads, yielding one entry per CDR3 protein. Of about 380,000 distinct CDR3 sequences in the sample, roughly 18% are singletons; the top ten hold roughly two fifths. The sequencing input was blood. The receptors here all came from a man aged 18 to 30 with Graves' ophthalmopathy. The conserved cysteine and the conserved F or W are not part of the CDR3 here.

v_call cdr3_aa
TRBV7-9 ASSFHQTLNTEAF
TRBV3-1 ASSISGAGGNEKLF
TRBV11-2 ASSLPSAGELF
TRBV7-6 ASSLASGVGSYNSPLH
TRBV12-3/TRBV12-4 ASSTGLAGVSGELF
TRBV6-1 ASTVKPGNTEAF
TRBV3-1 ASSQGERTQY
TRBV14 ASSKGGSGQPQH
TRBV7-9 ASSSTDSGANVLT
TRBV12-3/TRBV12-4 ASSLAGGVREQF
TRBV20-1 SAPSGGLAKNIQY
TRBV13 ASSLGRLAGGPLKGTSEQF
TRBV12-3/TRBV12-4 ASRNRGISTDTQY
TRBV7-3 ASSRQGAGDTEAF
TRBV28 ASSLWAFEGNIQY
TRBV20-1 SASTAGDYGYT